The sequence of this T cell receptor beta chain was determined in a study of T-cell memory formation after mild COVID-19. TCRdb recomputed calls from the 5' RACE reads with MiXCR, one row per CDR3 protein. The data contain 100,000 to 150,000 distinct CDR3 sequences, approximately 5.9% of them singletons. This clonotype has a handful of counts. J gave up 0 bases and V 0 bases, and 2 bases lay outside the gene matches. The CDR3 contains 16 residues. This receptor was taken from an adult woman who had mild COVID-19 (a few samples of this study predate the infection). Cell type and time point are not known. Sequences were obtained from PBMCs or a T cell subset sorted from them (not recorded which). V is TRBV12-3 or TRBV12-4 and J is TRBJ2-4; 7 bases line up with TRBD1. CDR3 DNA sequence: TGTGCCAGCAGTTTAGCGGGACAGAGAGCCAAAAACATTCAGTACTTC. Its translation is CASSLAGQRAKNIQYF.